This T cell receptor beta chain comes out of a study of blood T cell repertoires in COVID-19. Some clones are missing from TCRdb's copy, which holds only in-frame ones; the method was immunoSEQ multiplex PCR. The repertoire consists of about 150,000 clones, with 87% occurring once and the leading ten covering around 5%. The sequencing sample was made of peripheral blood. This receptor was obtained from a human donor in a cohort sampled during active COVID-19.

In DNA, the CDR3 is TGTGCCAGCATCCCGGGACAGGGGGTTCAGCCCCAGCATTTT. Its translation is CASIPGQGVQPQHF. The chain joins TRBV5-6 to TRBJ1-5; TRBD1 matches 11 bases. CDR1 and CDR2 (germline): SGHDT, YYEEEE. The CDR3 consists of 14 residues. Trimming cost V 6 bases and J 6 bases; bases outside gene matches: 5.